The 22 T cell receptor beta chains in this list originate from one sample, sequenced in a study of T cell repertoires in cytomegalovirus infection. TCRdb used MiXCR to reprocess the reads, holding one entry per CDR3 protein. The profile shows 170,000 or so distinct CDR3 sequences, under 15% of them singletons. Material for sequencing was PBMCs. All receptors come from a human donor in good health (CMV status not recorded). Some clones in this sample may be carry-over from other donors' samples.

This clonotype came up many times. The chain employs TRBV24-1 and TRBJ2-7; TRBD1 might be the D (6 bases). Germline CDR1 KGHDR, CDR2 SFDVKD. The CDR3 loop spans 20 amino acids. Trimming took off 3 bases at V and 2 bases at J, with 28 bases between the two ends. CDR3 DNA sequence: TGTGCCACCAGTGATCGGGACGACAGGTATAGGAGATGGGCAACCTACGAGCAGTACTTC. It is translated as CATSDRDDRYRRWATYEQYF.

The J gene is TRBJ2-1, the V gene TRBV20-1; D not certain. Germline CDR1 reads DFQATT; CDR2 reads SNEGSKA (reference sequence). This CDR3 region has 14 residues. V was clipped by 2 bases and J by 4 bases, with 12 bases between them. CDR3 sequence: CSARRDPAYNEQFF. The CDR3 bases are TGCAGTGCTAGACGCGACCCGGCGTACAATGAGCAGTTCTTC.

This clonotype came up a few times. The CDR3 region has the DNA TGTGCCAGCAGTTTCTTCGACAGGCCCCAAGAGACCCAGTACTTC. Its translation: CASSFFDRPQETQYF. V usage is TRBV6-5 and J usage is TRBJ2-5, with D maybe TRBD1 (6 bases). CDR1 is MNHEY, CDR2 SVGAGI, per germline. Trimming left V 4 bases short and J 1 base short, with 13 bases between. CDR3 length equals 15 residues.

The rearrangement uses TRBV29-1 and TRBJ2-5; D uncertain. V lost 2 bases and J 1 base, leaving 8 bases between the germline ends. Per germline, CDR1 SQVTM and CDR2 ANQGSEA. This CDR3 has 13 residues. CDR3: CSVEFRSQETQYF. For the CDR3, the DNA is TGCAGCGTTGAATTCCGGTCCCAAGAGACCCAGTACTTC.

This clonotype was observed many times. V usage is TRBV7-8 and J usage is TRBJ2-7; a weak D match, TRBD1 (6 bases). With 5 bases removed from V and 1 base from J, the gap between germline ends came to 15 bases. This CDR3 spans 15 amino acids. Looked up from germline, CDR1 is SGHVS and CDR2 is FQNEAQ. CDR3 nucleotides: TGTGCCAGCAGCCAATACAGGGATGGGTCCTACGAGCAGTACTTC. It translates to CASSQYRDGSYEQYF. Filled out from reference TRBV7-8 and TRBJ2-7, the complete variable domain reads GAGVSQSPRYKVAKRGQDVALRCDPISGHVSLFWYQQALGQGPEFLTYFQNEAQLDKSGLPSDRFFAERPEGSVSTLKIQRTQQEDSAVYLCASSQYRDGSYEQYFGPGTRLTVT.

This clonotype was seen many times. At one of its ends the junction is not consistent with the germline gene, which may arise from a read error. V usage is TRBV7-2 and J usage is TRBJ1-2; TRBD1 might be the D (6 bases). The CDR3 sequence is 15 residues long. Germline V gene sequence: CDR1 SGHTA, CDR2 FQGNSA. CDR3: CASSLQIRAGQPGAF. In nucleotides, the CDR3 is TGTGCCAGCAGCTTGCAGATCAGGGCGGGCCAACCAGGGGCCTTC.

The table lists this clonotype with many counts. The genes are TRBV11-1 and TRBJ2-7; D uncertain. The CDR3 covers 13 residues. V was clipped by 3 bases and J by 2 bases, with 8 bases between them. Germline V lookup: CDR1 SGHAT, CDR2 FQDESV (reference sequence). DNA of the CDR3: TGTGCCAGCAGCTTCGGCTCCACCTACGAGCAGTACTTC. Its translation is CASSFGSTYEQYF.

This clonotype has at least ten counts. This chain uses TRBV19 with TRBJ2-1, with D unclear. The CDR3 contains 11 residues. Trimming pared 4 bases from V and 7 bases from J, leaving 5 bases between. Germline V lookup: CDR1 LNHDA, CDR2 SQIVND (reference sequence). The CDR3 DNA sequence: TGTGCCAGTAGTAAGAATAATGAGCAGTTCTTC. Encoded protein: CASSKNNEQFF. The complete variable domain, with remaining parts taken from reference TRBV19 and TRBJ2-1, reads DGGITQSPKYLFRKEGQNVTLSCEQNLNHDAMYWYRQDPGQGLRLIYYSQIVNDFQKGDIAEGYSVSREKKESFPLTVTSAQKNPTAFYLCASSKNNEQFFGPGTRLTVL.

Ten or more counts support this clonotype. The V and J genes are TRBV28 and TRBJ2-1, with D possibly being TRBD1 (7 bases). This CDR3 region has 18 residues. The V and J ends lost 6 bases and 9 bases respectively, with 30 bases between them. CDR1 MDHEN and CDR2 SYDVKM come from the germline V gene. CDR3 DNA sequence: TGTGCCAGCAGCCCACGACCTGGTGCCCGACTAGGGGGCGGTGAGCAGTTCTTC. As protein: CASSPRPGARLGGGEQFF.

This chain links TRBV20-1 with TRBJ2-1; 9 bases align to TRBD2. CDR3 length equals 15 residues. In germline, CDR1 is DFQATT, CDR2 SNEGSKA (reference sequence). Losses at the gene ends were 3 bases for V and 4 bases for J; bases not matched to a gene: 7. Here the CDR3 reads CSARGSSGTYNEQFF. CDR3 bases: TGCAGTGCTAGGGGGTCTAGCGGGACTTACAATGAGCAGTTCTTC.

This clonotype was seen just once. The chain uses TRBV7-6 and TRBJ2-1; D not certain. Germline loops: CDR1 SGHVS, CDR2 FNYEAQ. This CDR3 has 15 residues. The germline V and J ends were trimmed by 5 bases and 0 bases, with 11 bases remaining between them. The CDR3 is CASSPDGDSYNEQFF. CDR3 DNA sequence: TGTGCCAGCAGCCCCGACGGCGACTCCTACAATGAGCAGTTCTTC.

The V call is TRBV2, the J call TRBJ2-5; D possibly matches TRBD1 or TRBD2 (5 bases each). The germline CDR1 and CDR2 sequences are SNHLY and FYNNEI. V was shortened by 11 bases and J by 2 bases, with 18 bases between the two germline ends. CDR3 size: 14 residues. The CDR3 DNA is TGTGCCTCAAGAGGGGACCAAAGGCAAGAGACCCAGTACTTC. It encodes CASRGDQRQETQYF.

This clonotype has a count of ten or more. The chain joins TRBV6-1 to TRBJ2-5, with 7 bases matching TRBD1. V lost 5 bases to trimming and J lost 6 bases; unmatched junction nucleotides: 21. This CDR3 is built from 18 residues. Looked up from germline, CDR1 is MNHNS and CDR2 is SASEGT. The CDR3 reads CASSQIDPTGKGRKTQYF. The CDR3 DNA sequence: TGTGCCAGCAGTCAAATAGACCCGACAGGGAAAGGGAGAAAGACCCAGTACTTC.

Ten or more counts support this clonotype. V and J are TRBV10-3 and TRBJ1-2, with a tentative D call TRBD1 (5 bases). V was trimmed by 2 bases and J by 5 bases, leaving 12 bases between them. The CDR3 loop spans 14 amino acids. Germline loops: CDR1 ENHRY, CDR2 SYGVKD. The CDR3 loop is CAISEDRALYGYTF. CDR3 bases: TGTGCCATCAGTGAGGACAGAGCCCTTTATGGCTACACCTTC.

This clonotype was seen at least ten times. Here the CDR3 DNA reads TGTGCCAGCAGCTTACGGGACAGGGGGCAGGGTGAAGCTTTCTTT. This codes for CASSLRDRGQGEAFF. This chain joins TRBV11-2 and TRBJ1-1, with 12 bases fitting TRBD1. Germline V CDR1 and CDR2: SGHAT, FQNNGV. V shed 2 bases, J shed 7 bases, and the junction held 5 bases outside the gene matches. This CDR3 comprises 15 residues.

This clonotype was counted many times. This chain uses TRBV5-4 with TRBJ2-7; the match to TRBD2 covers 8 bases. After removal of 4 bases from V and 4 bases from J, the junction contained 7 bases not matched to a gene. CDR3 size: 14 residues. The germline V gene has CDR1 SGHNT and CDR2 YYREEE (reference sequence). CDR3 sequence: CASSPGSGGYEQYF. CDR3 nucleotides: TGTGCCAGCAGCCCGGGGAGCGGGGGATACGAGCAGTACTTC.

This clonotype has just a few counts. J is TRBJ2-2 and V is TRBV6-5; 9 nucleotides align to TRBD1. This CDR3 has 15 amino acids. J was trimmed by 4 bases and V by 2 bases; bases with no gene match: 2. Germline lookup yields CDR1 MNHEY and CDR2 SVGAGI. The CDR3 sequence: CASSYGTGITGELFF. The CDR3 nucleotides are TGTGCCAGCAGTTACGGGACAGGGATCACCGGGGAGCTGTTTTTT.

J is TRBJ2-1 and V is TRBV7-9; 10 nucleotides match TRBD2. V shed 5 bases and J 6 bases; nucleotides not matched to a gene: 7. The length of the CDR3 is 15 residues. Germline loops: CDR1 SEHNR, CDR2 FQNEAQ (reference sequence). The CDR3 loop reads CASSPGTSASNEQFF. DNA for the CDR3: TGTGCCAGCAGCCCCGGGACTAGCGCATCCAATGAGCAGTTCTTC.

The J gene is TRBJ2-7, the V gene TRBV7-2, with TRBD2 as a possible D gene (5 bases). This CDR3 has 13 residues. Trimming removed 1 base at V and 4 bases at J, with 8 bases between. Germline V gene data show CDR1 as SGHTA and CDR2 as FQGNSA. The CDR3 loop reads CASSLGDYYEQYF. CDR3 DNA: TGTGCCAGCAGCTTAGGCGACTATTACGAGCAGTACTTC.

Ten or more counts support this clonotype. The chain carries TRBV6-5 and TRBJ2-7; no firm D call. The V gene lost 1 base and the J gene lost 2 bases, with 18 bases spanning the gap. This CDR3 comprises 17 residues. Germline assignment: CDR1 MNHEY and CDR2 SVGAGI. The CDR3 DNA follows: TGTGCCAGCAGTTACTTCCGAGCCGGTACTCGGCCCTACGAGCAGTACTTC. Translated, it gives CASSYFRAGTRPYEQYF.

This sequence joins TRBV29-1 and TRBJ2-4; D remains ambiguous. Germline V gene lookup returns CDR1 SQVTM and CDR2 ANQGSEA. Trimming shortened V by 4 bases and J by 0 bases, and 4 bases separated the two germline ends. CDR3 size: 12 residues. In nucleotides, the CDR3 is TGCAGCGTTGCCGTAGCCAAAAACATTCAGTACTTC. The encoded protein is CSVAVAKNIQYF. Drawing the rest from reference TRBV29-1 and TRBJ2-4, the complete variable domain is SAVISQKPSRDICQRGTSLTIQCQVDSQVTMMFWYRQQPGQSLTLIATANQGSEATYESGFVIDKFPISRPNLTFSTLTVSNMSPEDSSIYLCSVAVAKNIQYFGAGTRLSVL.

This CDR3 reads CASSLRSAGTYEQYF. In DNA form, the CDR3 reads TGTGCCAGCAGTTTAAGAAGCGCGGGGACCTACGAGCAGTACTTC. The chain uses TRBV12-3 or TRBV12-4 and TRBJ2-7, with D possibly being TRBD2 (6 bases). CDR3 length: 15 amino acids. Trimming pared 2 bases from V and 2 bases from J, leaving 13 bases between.